This passage covers 20 T cell receptor beta chains from one sample sequenced in a study of control samples from healthy donors and cancer patients. The protocol was immunoSEQ multiplex PCR, while the TCRdb copy is restricted to in-frame clones and leaves out a portion. The table records more than 100,000 clones, 75% to 95% of them present only once. Sequencing was carried out using blood. The receptors come from a man between 18 and 35 years old in good health.

Remarks on this clone: The same CDR3 can be traced to other DNA sequences in this sample. The chain combines TRBV9 with TRBJ1-1; D is unresolved. Trimming shortened V by 0 bases and J by 4 bases, and 7 bases separated the two germline ends. CDR3 length: 13 amino acids. Germline V gives CDR1 SGDLS, CDR2 YYNGEE. The CDR3 sequence: CASSVGGSTEAFF. CDR3 nucleotide sequence: TGTGCCAGCAGCGTAGGGGGAAGCACTGAAGCTTTCTTT.

This chain links TRBV7-6 with TRBJ1-3, with D perhaps matching TRBD1 (5 bases). V dropped 5 bases and J dropped 4 bases, with 15 bases sitting between them. Germline V CDR1 and CDR2: SGHVS, FNYEAQ. The CDR3 contains 15 residues. The CDR3 DNA is TGTGCCAGCAGCCCACTAGGGGTTCTCGGAAACACCATATATTTT. Protein: CASSPLGVLGNTIYF.

The CDR3 reads CASTRLAGTNEQFF. CDR3 coding DNA: TGTGCCAGCACCAGACTAGCGGGTACAAATGAGCAGTTCTTC. This rearrangement joins TRBV9 to TRBJ2-1, with 10 bases lining up with TRBD2. The CDR3 loop spans 14 amino acids. Germline assignment: CDR1 SGDLS and CDR2 YYNGEE. Unmatched junction bases numbered 7, after V lost 6 bases and J lost 7 bases.

The CDR3 loop is CASSLRVSGGDFQYF. The CDR3 DNA reads TGTGCCAGCAGTTTAAGAGTATCGGGGGGGGATTTTCAGTATTTT. The chain combines TRBV28 with TRBJ2-3, with 8 bases that match TRBD2. V trimming: 2 bases; J trimming: 12 bases; junction bases outside the gene matches: 13. This CDR3 contains 15 residues. Germline CDR1 MDHEN, CDR2 SYDVKM.

The chain uses TRBV4-1 and TRBJ1-4, with D possibly TRBD1 on 6 matching bases. The CDR3 runs 14 residues. From germline, CDR1 is MGHRA and CDR2 YSYEKL. The germline V and J ends were trimmed by 1 base and 8 bases, with 11 bases remaining between them. CDR3 nucleotides: TGCGCCAGCAGCCAAGCGGGGGCCGGGGAAAAACTGTTTTTT. This sequence encodes CASSQAGAGEKLFF.

This clone was detected only once. This chain uses TRBV9 with TRBJ2-1; unclear D gene. The germline V gene has CDR1 SGDLS and CDR2 YYNGEE. The CDR3 runs 16 residues. The ends were cut back, 3 bases at V and 0 bases at J, with 13 bases in the middle. The CDR3 DNA reads as TGTGCCAGCAGCGGGGTAGGAGCGAGCTCCTACAATGAGCAGTTCTTC. It translates to CASSGVGASSYNEQFF.

This chain uses TRBV9 with TRBJ2-1; D is perhaps TRBD2 (6 bases). V lost 1 base, J lost 6 bases, and 14 bases lay in between. Per germline, CDR1 SGDLS and CDR2 YYNGEE. This CDR3 region has 15 residues. The CDR3 nucleotides are TGTGCCAGCAGCGTAATCGGGGAGGCTGCCAATGAGCAGTTCTTC. Its protein product is CASSVIGEAANEQFF.

The chain carries TRBV28 and TRBJ1-2; D perhaps matches TRBD1 (5 bases). Germline V CDR1 and CDR2: MDHEN, SYDVKM. Between the trimmed V and J ends, which lost 3 bases and 8 bases, there was a span of 22 bases. CDR3 length: 16 residues. The CDR3, as DNA: TGTGCCAGCAGTTTGGGCGCCGGCGGTACTCGGGGGGGCTACACCTTC. It specifies CASSLGAGGTRGGYTF.

This rearrangement joins TRBV4-2 to TRBJ2-2; 7 bases align to TRBD2. With 0 bases clipped from V and 4 bases from J, the junction kept 8 bases outside the gene matches. This CDR3 comprises 17 residues. Looked up from germline, CDR1 is LGHNA and CDR2 is YNFKEQ. The CDR3 reads CASSQESAGTRTGELFF. The CDR3 coding sequence is TGTGCCAGCAGCCAAGAATCAGCGGGGACGCGCACCGGGGAGCTGTTTTTT.

This chain uses TRBV5-4 with TRBJ2-1; 11 bases align to TRBD1. Germline CDR1 is SGHNT and CDR2 is YYREEE (reference sequence). CDR3 size: 16 residues. V was clipped by 0 bases and J by 10 bases; unmatched bases: 9. CDR3 region: CASSLDFGTGGREQFF. The CDR3 DNA sequence: TGTGCCAGCAGCTTGGATTTTGGGACAGGGGGAAGGGAGCAGTTCTTC. Full variable domain (outside the CDR3, taken from reference TRBV5-4 and TRBJ2-1): ETGVTQSPTHLIKTRGQQVTLRCSSQSGHNTVSWYQQALGQGPQFIFQYYREEENGRGNFPPRFSGLQFPNYSSELNVNALELDDSALYLCASSLDFGTGGREQFFGPGTRLTVL.

The count of this clone is one. The rearrangement uses TRBV2 and TRBJ1-1; D call uncertain. V lost 8 bases and J lost 1, with 11 bases in between. The CDR3 has 13 amino acids. Germline V gives CDR1 SNHLY, CDR2 FYNNEI. CDR3 loop: CASSPDKNTEAFF. CDR3 nucleotide sequence: TGTGCCAGCTCCCCCGACAAGAACACTGAAGCTTTCTTT.

This clone was counted a few times. The rearrangement uses TRBV19 and TRBJ2-1; D gene unclear. CDR1 LNHDA and CDR2 SQIVND come from the germline V gene (reference sequence). Trimming took off 8 bases at V and 6 bases at J, with 20 bases between the two ends. This CDR3 is 15 amino acids long. This CDR3 is CASGSLVKGSNEQFF. The DNA of the CDR3 is TGTGCCAGTGGGTCTCTAGTGAAGGGTTCCAATGAGCAGTTCTTC.

The genes are TRBV2 and TRBJ1-2; tentatively, D is TRBD1 (5 bases). The germline CDR1 and CDR2 sequences are SNHLY and FYNNEI. The CDR3 covers 14 residues. Trimming pared 6 bases from V and 5 bases from J, leaving 16 bases between. CDR3 in DNA: TGTGCCAGCAGGGAAAACAGGCCGCCGTATGGCTACACCTTC. This gives the protein CASRENRPPYGYTF.

J is TRBJ2-1 and V is TRBV24-1; the D gene is possibly TRBD2 (7 bases). CDR1 is KGHDR, CDR2 SFDVKD, per germline. CDR3 length: 13 residues. V lost 3 bases to trimming and J lost 8 bases, with 10 bases between them. The CDR3 protein is CATSDAGADEQFF. The CDR3 DNA reads TGTGCCACCAGTGATGCGGGGGCGGATGAGCAGTTCTTC.

The V gene is TRBV25-1, the J gene TRBJ1-1; D perhaps matches TRBD1 (5 bases). The CDR3 length is 14 residues. Per germline, CDR1 MGHDK and CDR2 SYGVNS. Trimming stripped 2 bases from V and 5 bases from J, with 12 bases between. In DNA, the CDR3 is TGTGCCAGCAGTGAAGTAAGGTCAGGGACTGAAGCTTTCTTT. The encoded protein is CASSEVRSGTEAFF. Drawing the rest from reference TRBV25-1 and TRBJ1-1, the complete variable domain is EADIYQTPRYLVIGTGKKITLECSQTMGHDKMYWYQQDPGMELHLIHYSYGVNSTEKGDLSSESTVSRIRTEHFPLTLESARPSHTSQYLCASSEVRSGTEAFFGQGTRLTVV.

The chain joins TRBV5-6 to TRBJ1-1; D unclear. Trimming removed 0 bases at V and 1 base at J, with 7 bases between. The CDR3 has 14 amino acids. Germline V gene lookup returns CDR1 SGHDT and CDR2 YYEEEE. The CDR3: CASSLAQWNTEAFF. The CDR3 DNA follows: TGTGCCAGCAGCTTGGCCCAATGGAACACTGAAGCTTTCTTT.

The chain recombines TRBV2 with TRBJ2-2; no clear D gene. Germline assignment: CDR1 SNHLY and CDR2 FYNNEI. The CDR3 length is 13 residues. The germline V and J ends were trimmed by 0 bases and 7 bases, with 6 bases remaining between them. The CDR3 is CASSEAGIGELFF. CDR3 sequence (DNA): TGTGCCAGCAGTGAAGCAGGGATCGGGGAGCTGTTTTTT.

This chain connects TRBV30 to TRBJ2-5, with 9 nucleotides matching TRBD2. With V trimmed by 3 bases and J by 5 bases, 4 bases remained unmatched. The CDR3 loop spans 13 amino acids. Germline-derived CDR1 and CDR2 are GTSNPN and SVGIG (reference sequence). Written as DNA, the CDR3 is TGTGCCTGGAGATCAAGCGGGGGGGAGACCCAGTACTTC. This sequence encodes CAWRSSGGETQYF. Full variable domain (rest looked up from reference TRBV30 and TRBJ2-5): SQTIHQWPATLVQPVGSPLSLECTVEGTSNPNLYWYRQAAGRGLQLLFYSVGIGQISSEVPQNLSASRPQDRQFILSSKKLLLSDSGFYLCAWRSSGGETQYFGPGTRLLVL.

The CDR3 protein is CASSPTPGATYEQYF. The CDR3, as DNA: TGCGCCAGCAGTCCCACGCCGGGGGCCACCTACGAGCAGTACTTC. V gene TRBV5-1 combines with J gene TRBJ2-7; D is possibly TRBD1 or TRBD2 (6 bases each). Germline V gene sequence: CDR1 SGHRS, CDR2 YFSETQ. V lost 5 bases and J 2 bases, leaving 17 bases between the germline ends. The CDR3 runs to 15 residues.

The J gene is TRBJ2-7, the V gene TRBV18, with 7 bases lining up with TRBD1. V dropped 0 bases and J dropped 2; count of bases not matched to a gene: 1. Germline V gene data show CDR1 as KGHSH and CDR2 as LQKENI. The CDR3 contains 14 residues. The CDR3 DNA follows: TGTGCCAGCTCACCACCGGGACAGACCTACGAGCAGTACGTC. Residues: CASSPPGQTYEQYV.